A selection of T cell receptor beta chains follows, all from one sample in a study of T cell repertoires in cytomegalovirus infection. A single record per CDR3 protein comes from TCRdb applying MiXCR to the reads. The sample consists of around 740,000 distinct CDR3 sequences, 35% of them appearing once. Sample: PBMCs. These receptors were obtained from a human donor in good health (CMV status not recorded). Some clones in this sample may be carry-over from other donors' samples. Each CDR3 is given with its conserved first and last residue. A D gene is named only where the DNA matches it firmly. Clone size appears in some rows only: once, few, many, or a class for an expanded clone.

TRBJ2-5	NA	TRBV5-4	NA	CATSLGPNEPTETQYF	TGTGCCACCTCTTTAGGGCCGAACGAACCAACAGAGACCCAGTACTTC
TRBJ1-4	NA	TRBV7-2	few	CASSLGRDVNEKLFF	TGTGCCAGCAGCTTAGGCCGGGATGTTAATGAAAAACTGTTTTTT
TRBJ2-1	NA	TRBV12-3/TRBV12-4	NA	CASSFLGVRYNEQFF	TGTGCCAGCAGTTTTTTGGGAGTTCGCTACAATGAGCAGTTCTTC
TRBJ2-7	NA	TRBV12-3/TRBV12-4	NA	CASSDSPRWEQYF	TGTGCCAGCAGTGATTCGCCGAGGTGGGAGCAGTACTTC
TRBJ2-7	NA	TRBV20-1	NA	CSALKTRTYEQYF	TGCAGTGCCCTTAAGACCCGCACCTACGAGCAGTACTTC
TRBJ1-2	NA	TRBV5-5	few	CASSLALLRDYGYTF	TGTGCCAGCAGCTTGGCCCTGCTCAGAGACTATGGCTACACCTTC
TRBJ2-7	NA	TRBV27	once	CASRLYPWVEQYF	TGTGCCAGCAGGTTATATCCCTGGGTGGAGCAGTACTTC
TRBJ2-7	TRBD1	TRBV4-1	few	CASSQKGAFEQYF	TGCGCCAGCAGCCAAAAGGGGGCCTTCGAGCAGTACTTC
TRBJ1-1	NA	TRBV12-3/TRBV12-4	NA	CAISREMTTESFF	TGTGCCATCAGTCGCGAGATGACCACTGAATCTTTCTTT
TRBJ1-1	NA	TRBV14	few	CASSLFLRDTEAFF	TGTGCCAGCAGCCTTTTTCTGCGGGACACTGAAGCTTTCTTT
TRBJ1-1	NA	TRBV7-4	NA	CASSFIGNTEAFF	TGTGCCAGCAGCTTCATCGGGAACACTGAAGCTTTCTTT
TRBJ2-1	NA	TRBV7-2	NA	CASSPPRPFLNEHFF	TGTGCCAGCAGCCCTCCTCGGCCCTTTCTTAATGAGCATTTCTTC
TRBJ2-7	NA	TRBV7-4	NA	CASSASTRYEQYF	TGTGCCAGCAGCGCCTCAACCCGCTACGAGCAGTACTTC
TRBJ1-6	NA	TRBV27	NA	CASRTLQAGISPSDHNSPLHF	TGTGCCAGCAGGACATTACAAGCAGGGATAAGCCCTAGCGACCATAATTCACCCCTCCACTTT
TRBJ2-7	TRBD2	TRBV7-8	few	CASSLLAVSYEQYF	TGTGCCAGCAGCTTACTAGCGGTCTCCTACGAGCAGTACTTC
TRBJ1-6	NA	TRBV18	NA	CASSGRESPLHF	TGTGCCAGCTCCGGGAGGGAATCACCCCTCCACTTT
TRBJ2-4	NA	TRBV7-2	NA	CASSSAGGLIYF	TGTGCCAGCAGCTCCGCCGGGGGGCTAATCTACTTC
TRBJ1-1	NA	TRBV18	NA	CASSPPGNSYTEAFF	TGTGCCAGCTCACCACCCGGGAACAGCTACACTGAAGCTTTCTTT
TRBJ2-3	NA	TRBV20-1	NA	CSARPDWSPDTQYF	TGCAGTGCTAGACCGGACTGGAGCCCAGATACGCAGTATTTT
TRBJ2-3	TRBD2	TRBV28	few	CASSLSGGRIDTQYF	TGTGCCAGCAGTTTAAGCGGGGGGCGGATAGATACGCAGTATTTT
TRBJ2-7	NA	TRBV29-1	NA	CSVEEGTDYEQYF	TGCAGCGTTGAAGAGGGGACCGACTACGAGCAGTACTTC
TRBJ1-5	TRBD1	TRBV18	NA	CASSEGTGEHQPQHF	TGTGCCAGCTCAGAAGGGACAGGGGAACATCAGCCCCAGCATTTT
TRBJ1-1	NA	TRBV28	NA	CASNGGGMNTEAFF	TGTGCCAGCAATGGCGGGGGGATGAACACTGAAGCTTTCTTT
TRBJ2-3	TRBD2	TRBV7-2	NA	CASSPGSGSTQYF	TGTGCCAGCAGCCCTGGTAGCGGGAGTACGCAGTATTTT
TRBJ1-1	TRBD1	TRBV18	NA	CASSPLPPGQVLTLNTEAFF	TGTGCCAGCTCACCATTACCGCCGGGACAGGTTCTCACACTGAACACTGAAGCTTTCTTT
TRBJ2-1	NA	TRBV7-9	few	CASSFRPGEKFF	TGTGCCAGCAGCTTCCGACCAGGGGAAAAGTTCTTC
TRBJ1-2	NA	TRBV7-9	NA	CASSFTGVGFVGYTF	TGTGCCAGCAGCTTTACTGGGGTGGGGTTCGTGGGCTACACCTTC
TRBJ1-5	NA	TRBV6-1	few	CASSESQIFPSNQPQHF	TGTGCCAGCAGTGAATCACAGATTTTCCCCAGCAATCAGCCCCAGCATTTT
TRBJ1-3	NA	TRBV28	few	CASSPQSIPGNTIYF	TGTGCCAGCAGTCCCCAATCAATTCCTGGAAACACCATATATTTT
TRBJ2-7	NA	TRBV20-1	NA	CSAGKGRGISYEQYF	TGCAGTGCGGGAAAAGGCCGGGGCATCTCCTACGAGCAGTACTTC
TRBJ2-7	TRBD2	TRBV12-3/TRBV12-4	few	CASRPTSGVTYEQYF	TGTGCCAGCAGACCGACTAGCGGGGTAACCTACGAGCAGTACTTC
TRBJ2-5	TRBD2	TRBV28	few	CASRPRTSGRSGQETQYF	TGTGCCAGCAGGCCTAGGACTAGCGGGAGATCCGGGCAAGAGACCCAGTACTTC
TRBJ2-1	NA	TRBV7-2	many	CASSPSLPKDDEQFF	TGTGCCAGCAGCCCAAGCCTACCCAAGGACGATGAGCAGTTCTTC
TRBJ1-2	TRBD1	TRBV28	NA	CASSPVQGAGGYTF	TGTGCCAGCAGTCCGGTACAGGGGGCCGGGGGCTACACCTTC
TRBJ1-2	NA	TRBV20-1	NA	CSARVRGSDGYTF	TGCAGTGCTAGAGTTCGGGGATCAGATGGCTACACCTTC
TRBJ1-2	NA	TRBV14	NA	CASSQTNRDHGYTF	TGTGCCAGCAGCCAAACCAACAGGGACCATGGCTACACCTTC
TRBJ2-1	NA	TRBV19	NA	CASSIVGTLSYNEQFF	TGTGCCAGTAGTATTGTAGGGACCCTCTCCTACAATGAGCAGTTCTTC
TRBJ1-1	TRBD1	TRBV28	medium-sized	CASSTYRGVMNTEAFF	TGTGCCAGCAGCACCTACAGGGGAGTCATGAACACTGAAGCTTTCTTT
TRBJ1-1	NA	TRBV7-9	few	CASSAKSGTEAFF	TGTGCCAGCAGCGCCAAATCAGGAACTGAAGCTTTCTTT
TRBJ1-2	NA	TRBV28	NA	CASSLAPEACGYNF	TGTGCCAGCAGTTTAGCCCCGGAAGCCTGTGGCTACAACTTC
TRBJ2-1	NA	TRBV7-2	many	CASSFVPSSYNEQFF	TGTGCCAGCAGCTTCGTTCCCAGCTCCTACAATGAGCAGTTCTTC
TRBJ1-1	TRBD1	TRBV7-2	many	CASSLVPGGSAEAFF	TGTGCCAGCAGCTTAGTGCCAGGGGGAAGCGCTGAAGCTTTCTTT
TRBJ1-1	NA	TRBV6-6	NA	CASSYREPNTEAFF	TGTGCCAGCAGTTACCGGGAACCGAACACTGAAGCTTTCTTT
TRBJ1-1	NA	TRBV14	NA	CASSRSSGTEAFF	TGTGCCAGCAGCCGATCCTCAGGGACTGAAGCTTTCTTT
TRBJ1-5	TRBD1	TRBV7-8	many	CASSLGDRGQPQHF	TGTGCCAGCAGCTTAGGTGACAGGGGCCAGCCCCAGCATTTT
TRBJ1-2	NA	TRBV12-3/TRBV12-4	once	CASSRDTLLRYGYTF	TGTGCCAGCAGTCGGGACACTTTGTTGAGATATGGCTACACCTTC
TRBJ1-2	NA	TRBV20-1	NA	CSATKGLGGYTF	TGCAGTGCCACAAAGGGTCTGGGTGGCTACACCTTC
TRBJ2-3	NA	TRBV28	NA	CASGEEGTSTDTQYF	TGTGCCAGCGGGGAGGAGGGAACTAGCACAGATACGCAGTATTTT
TRBJ2-7	TRBD1	TRBV29-1	NA	CSGRTGGYEQYF	TGCAGCGGTCGGACAGGGGGCTACGAGCAGTACTTC
TRBJ2-5	TRBD1	TRBV24-1	NA	CATSDVGQGWQETQYF	TGTGCCACCAGTGATGTCGGACAGGGGTGGCAAGAGACCCAGTACTTC
TRBJ2-7	NA	TRBV7-9	NA	CASSGQGKGNYEQYF	TGTGCCAGCAGCGGGCAGGGTAAAGGCAACTACGAGCAGTACTTC
TRBJ2-6	NA	TRBV28	few	CASSFDRPSGANVLTF	TGTGCCAGCAGTTTTGACAGGCCCTCTGGGGCCAACGTCCTGACTTTC
TRBJ1-6	NA	TRBV7-9	NA	CASSSPQEFLSPLHF	TGTGCCAGCAGCTCACCACAGGAATTCCTGTCACCCCTCCACTTT
TRBJ2-1	NA	TRBV5-5	once	CASSLNELSGTYNEQFF	TGTGCCAGCAGCTTGAATGAACTAAGTGGGACTTACAATGAGCAGTTCTTC
TRBJ2-1	TRBD2	TRBV6-2/TRBV6-3	NA	CASTPRLAGNNEQFF	TGTGCCAGCACCCCGAGGCTAGCGGGAAACAATGAGCAGTTCTTC
TRBJ1-6	NA	TRBV20-1	few	CSARDPRGNSPLHF	TGCAGTGCTAGAGATCCCAGGGGAAATTCACCCCTCCACTTT
TRBJ1-5	TRBD1	TRBV7-2	few	CASQGTDYNQPQHF	TGTGCCAGCCAAGGGACAGATTACAATCAGCCCCAGCATTTT